Each of the 18 T cell receptor beta chains below was sequenced from the same sample in a study of T-cell reconstitution after alpha-beta-depleted transplantation in children. Unique molecular identifiers were incorporated when the TCRbeta library was constructed. Each CDR3 protein is one row after TCRdb ran MiXCR on the PCR reads. This table holds about 610,000 distinct CDR3 sequences, 27% found once. Sequencing used PBMCs, obtained before TCRalphabeta/CD19-depleted stem cell transplant. These TCRs come from a boy under two years old with Wiskott-Aldrich syndrome, due to receive a stem cell transplant.

This chain joins TRBV5-1 and TRBJ1-1; D is uncertain. The germline CDR1 and CDR2 sequences are SGHRS and YFSETQ. The CDR3 is 14 residues long. Between the trimmed V and J ends, which lost 3 bases and 5 bases, there was a span of 14 bases. The CDR3 protein is CASSSDRPWTEAFF. The DNA for the CDR3 is TGCGCCAGCAGCTCCGACCGTCCATGGACTGAAGCTTTCTTT.

The genes are TRBV29-1 and TRBJ2-1, with 10 bases that match TRBD2. This CDR3 region has 14 residues. V shed 6 bases and J 1 base; nucleotides not matched to a gene: 3. Looked up from germline, CDR1 is SQVTM and CDR2 is ANQGSEA. The CDR3 protein is CSVRGLASYNEQFF. CDR3 DNA sequence: TGCAGCGTACGGGGACTAGCGTCCTACAATGAGCAGTTCTTC.

V and J are TRBV5-5 and TRBJ1-5, with 7 bases that match TRBD1. With 4 bases clipped from V and 5 bases from J, the junction kept 6 bases outside the gene matches. Germline CDR1 is SGHKS and CDR2 is YYEKEE (reference sequence). The CDR3 has 14 amino acids. For the CDR3, the DNA is TGTGCCAGCAGCCCCGACAGGGCGTATCAGCCCCAGCATTTT. Translation: CASSPDRAYQPQHF.

This clonotype occurred a few times. The rearrangement uses TRBV5-1 and TRBJ2-7, with 11 positions matching TRBD2. V gave up 4 bases and J gave up 4 bases; unmatched junction bases: 7. CDR1 is SGHRS, CDR2 YFSETQ, per germline. This CDR3 contains 15 residues. CDR3 nucleotides: TGCGCCAGCAGCCGACTAGCGGGAACCCTTTACGAGCAGTACTTC. Protein product: CASSRLAGTLYEQYF.

This chain uses TRBV11-2 with TRBJ1-3; D uncertain. V was trimmed by 0 bases and J by 4 bases, leaving 16 bases between them. Germline assignment: CDR1 SGHAT and CDR2 FQNNGV. The CDR3 sequence is 17 residues long. The CDR3 spells CASSLEIPDMLGNTIYF. The CDR3 bases are TGTGCCAGCAGCTTAGAAATCCCGGATATGCTAGGAAACACCATATATTTT. The variable domain in full, completed from reference TRBV11-2 and TRBJ1-3, reads EAGVAQSPRYKIIEKRQSVAFWCNPISGHATLYWYQQILGQGPKLLIQFQNNGVVDDSQLPKDRFSAERLKGVDSTLKIQPAKLEDSAVYLCASSLEIPDMLGNTIYFGEGSWLTVV.

This clonotype has a handful of counts. The chain couples TRBV29-1 to TRBJ2-1; D might be TRBD2 (6 bases). The germline V gene encodes CDR1 SQVTM and CDR2 ANQGSEA. The ends were cut back, 7 bases at V and 6 bases at J, with 10 bases in the middle. The CDR3 is 11 amino acids. CDR3 in amino acids: CSGGLLNEQFF. The CDR3 coding sequence is TGCAGCGGGGGACTCCTCAATGAGCAGTTCTTC.

This chain connects TRBV6-1 to TRBJ2-7; perhaps TRBD2 as D (6 bases). This CDR3 contains 14 residues. V lost 2 bases and J 0 bases, leaving 8 bases between the germline ends. Germline V gives CDR1 MNHNS, CDR2 SASEGT. DNA of the CDR3: TGTGCCAGCAGTGAAAGGAGGGGCTCCTACGAGCAGTACTTC. Encoded protein: CASSERRGSYEQYF.

V is TRBV29-1 and J is TRBJ1-2; possibly TRBD1 for D (6 bases). CDR1 and CDR2 from the germline V gene are SQVTM and ANQGSEA. This CDR3 contains 16 residues. Trimming took off 6 bases at V and 4 bases at J, with 24 bases between the two ends. The CDR3 DNA reads TGCAGCGTCCTAGGCGGGGGCCGAAGCCCCCTCTATGGCTACACCTTC. Translated: CSVLGGGRSPLYGYTF.

The chain recombines TRBV12-3 or TRBV12-4 with TRBJ2-6, with D perhaps matching TRBD1 (6 bases). Trimming stripped 6 bases from V and 13 bases from J, with 25 bases between. The CDR3 totals 16 residues. The CDR3 loop reads CASSGPSGTRDRVLTF. The DNA of the CDR3 is TGTGCCAGCAGCGGACCCTCGGGGACCCGTGACAGGGTCCTGACTTTC.

V usage is TRBV5-1 and J usage is TRBJ1-3, with D unclear. The V and J ends lost 2 bases and 0 bases respectively, with 15 bases between them. Germline CDR1 is SGHRS and CDR2 is YFSETQ. This CDR3 is 17 amino acids long. CDR3 sequence: CASSLTTSDISGNTIYF. CDR3 nucleotides: TGCGCCAGCAGCTTAACCACCTCCGACATCTCTGGAAACACCATATATTTT.

Comments on this clonotype: At one boundary the junction diverges from the germline segment, which might be a read error. V usage is TRBV7-9 and J usage is TRBJ2-5; weak D call: TRBD1 (5 bases). From germline, CDR1 is SEHNR and CDR2 FQNEAQ (reference sequence). This CDR3 spans 14 amino acids. The CDR3 DNA sequence: TGTGCCGGCAGCTTAAAACAGGAGAAAGAGACCCAGTACTTC. Translation: CAGSLKQEKETQYF.

This chain joins TRBV7-8 and TRBJ1-5, with D maybe TRBD1 (5 bases). CDR1 is SGHVS and CDR2 is FQNEAQ in the germline V gene. The CDR3 runs 16 residues. Deletions cut 1 base from V and 2 bases from J, with 12 bases between. The CDR3 loop reads CASSLGYRKGNQPQHF. CDR3 nucleotides: TGTGCCAGCAGCTTAGGTTACAGGAAAGGCAATCAGCCCCAGCATTTT.

V and J are TRBV5-1 and TRBJ2-1; the match to TRBD2 covers 13 bases. This CDR3 spans 19 amino acids. V lost 2 bases and J lost 0; bases outside the gene matches: 8. Germline V gives CDR1 SGHRS, CDR2 YFSETQ. CDR3 residues: CASSFYGLAGVSSYNEQFF. The CDR3 DNA sequence: TGCGCCAGCAGCTTTTACGGACTAGCGGGAGTTAGCTCCTACAATGAGCAGTTCTTC.

This rearrangement joins TRBV12-3 or TRBV12-4 to TRBJ2-3; 7 bases align to TRBD2. With 4 bases clipped from V and 0 bases from J, the junction kept 10 bases outside the gene matches. The CDR3 has 17 residues. The CDR3 loop reads CASSSLLAAHSTDTQYF. The CDR3 DNA sequence: TGTGCCAGCAGTTCACTCCTAGCGGCTCATAGCACAGATACGCAGTATTTT.

The V call is TRBV2, the J call TRBJ2-2, with D tentatively TRBD1 or TRBD2 (5 bases each). CDR1 and CDR2 (germline): SNHLY, FYNNEI. CDR3 size: 16 residues. Trimming took 10 bases from V and 7 from J, leaving 25 bases between them. The CDR3 DNA is TGTGCCATCCGGGACGAAAAGGTCAGGATGCGCGGGGAGCTGTTTTTT. Translated, it gives CAIRDEKVRMRGELFF.

V gene TRBV4-1 combines with J gene TRBJ2-1; 15 bases line up with TRBD2. This CDR3 is built from 17 residues. Unmatched junction bases numbered 8, after V lost 2 bases and J lost 9 bases. Per germline, CDR1 MGHRA and CDR2 YSYEKL. Here the CDR3 reads CASSQTGLAGGPGEQFF. CDR3 in DNA: TGCGCCAGCAGCCAAACCGGACTAGCGGGAGGGCCGGGTGAGCAGTTCTTC.

The chain has TRBV29-1 and TRBJ2-1; TRBD2 agrees at 8 bases. The V segment lost 7 bases and the J segment 2 bases; nucleotides outside the gene matches: 4. The length of the CDR3 is 13 residues. Germline values: CDR1 SQVTM, CDR2 ANQGSEA. CDR3 protein: CSAPAGAYNEQFF. The CDR3 DNA follows: TGCAGCGCCCCAGCGGGGGCCTACAATGAGCAGTTCTTC.

The rearrangement uses TRBV5-4 and TRBJ2-1, with 9 nucleotides matching TRBD1. Germline loops: CDR1 SGHNT, CDR2 YYREEE (reference sequence). The CDR3 extends over 16 amino acids. With 4 bases clipped from V and 7 bases from J, the junction kept 12 bases outside the gene matches. The CDR3 DNA reads as TGTGCCAGCAGCATCCGTATAAGGACAGGGGTAAATGAGCAGTTCTTC. Translating it yields CASSIRIRTGVNEQFF. Full variable domain (remainder filled in from reference TRBV5-4 and TRBJ2-1): ETGVTQSPTHLIKTRGQQVTLRCSSQSGHNTVSWYQQALGQGPQFIFQYYREEENGRGNFPPRFSGLQFPNYSSELNVNALELDDSALYLCASSIRIRTGVNEQFFGPGTRLTVL.